A single sample is the source of the 25 T cell receptor beta chains below, sequenced in a study of monozygotic twins with inflammatory bowel disease. TCRdb reworked the 5' RACE reads into one entry per CDR3 protein, no DNA. This table holds nearly 450,000 distinct CDR3 sequences. The sample taken for sequencing was blood. Every receptor here comes from a human donor with ulcerative colitis or Crohn's disease, or a healthy co-twin of an affected twin (not recorded which).

J is TRBJ2-7 and V is TRBV30; TCRdb names TRBD1, which stays unverified in the absence of DNA. Germline-derived CDR1 and CDR2 are GTSNPN and SVGIG (reference sequence). The CDR3 loop spans 12 amino acids. CDR3 amino acids: CAWARQSHEQYF.

V gene TRBV5-1 combines with J gene TRBJ2-7; the TRBD1 assignment by TCRdb is unverifiable without DNA. The CDR3 covers 15 residues. Germline V CDR1 and CDR2: SGHRS, YFSETQ. The CDR3 loop is CASSYGDPGSYEQYF.

The chain couples TRBV7-2 to TRBJ2-1; TCRdb gives TRBD1 as the D gene, but with no DNA this cannot be confirmed. The germline V gene encodes CDR1 SGHTA and CDR2 FQGNSA. The CDR3 contains 12 residues. The CDR3 here is CASSRPGNEQFF. Looking up the rest from reference TRBV7-2 and TRBJ2-1 gives the full variable domain: GAGVSQSPSNKVTEKGKDVELRCDPISGHTALYWYRQSLGQGLEFLIYFQGNSAPDKSGLPSDRFSAERTGGSVSTLTIQRTQQEDSAVYLCASSRPGNEQFFGPGTRLTVL.

The chain is built from TRBV5-1 and TRBJ2-3; the D call of TRBD1 rests on TCRdb alone, since no DNA is present to check it. The CDR3 loop spans 15 amino acids. Germline V gives CDR1 SGHRS, CDR2 YFSETQ. The CDR3 region is CASSPERTSTDTQYF.

V is TRBV6-2 or TRBV6-3 and J is TRBJ2-1. Germline V gives CDR1 MNHEY, CDR2 SVGEGT. This CDR3 has 15 residues. The CDR3 is CASSYLGSSYNEQFF.

The chain uses TRBV12-3 or TRBV12-4 and TRBJ2-1; TCRdb outputs TRBD2, but without DNA this stays unchecked. The CDR3 extends over 16 amino acids. The CDR3 sequence is CASSRTSGGTYNEQFF.

The chain is built from TRBV20-1 and TRBJ2-3; the D gene TCRdb calls, TRBD2, cannot be checked with no DNA. The CDR3 is 14 amino acids. The V gene's germline CDR1 is DFQATT and CDR2 SNEGSKA (reference sequence). The CDR3 sequence is CSGLWLAGAFTQYF.

This chain joins TRBV28 and TRBJ1-6; TCRdb picks TRBD1, but there is no DNA to check that call. Germline CDR1 and CDR2: MDHEN and SYDVKM. The CDR3 is 13 residues long. CDR3 in amino acids: CASRRQGNSPLHF.

V and J are TRBV7-6 and TRBJ2-3; lacking DNA, the TRBD2 call made by TCRdb goes unchecked. The CDR3 runs to 14 residues. Germline CDR1 and CDR2: SGHVS and FNYEAQ. This chain's CDR3 is CASSEGVGADTQYF.

This chain links TRBV7-8 with TRBJ2-7; absent DNA, TCRdb's TRBD2 call cannot be checked. CDR1 and CDR2 from the germline V gene are SGHVS and FQNEAQ. The CDR3 contains 15 residues. This CDR3 is CASSLRGSLSYEQYF.

This chain uses TRBV5-1 with TRBJ2-1; TCRdb returns TRBD2, unconfirmable since there is no DNA. Germline V CDR1 and CDR2: SGHRS, YFSETQ. The CDR3 covers 17 residues. The CDR3 sequence: CASSPSLAGGRGNEQFF.

This sequence joins TRBV20-1 and TRBJ2-1; TCRdb outputs TRBD1, but without DNA this stays unchecked. Germline CDR1 and CDR2: DFQATT and SNEGSKA (reference sequence). There are 13 residues in the CDR3. The CDR3: CSATGQGTNEQFF.

The V and J genes are TRBV30 and TRBJ1-5; as DNA is missing, the TRBD1 call by TCRdb cannot be tested. Germline V gene data show CDR1 as GTSNPN and CDR2 as SVGIG (reference sequence). The CDR3 loop spans 17 amino acids. The CDR3 loop is CAWSVSGSGVINQPQHF. Full variable domain (remainder filled in from reference TRBV30 and TRBJ1-5): SQTIHQWPATLVQPVGSPLSLECTVEGTSNPNLYWYRQAAGRGLQLLFYSVGIGQISSEVPQNLSASRPQDRQFILSSKKLLLSDSGFYLCAWSVSGSGVINQPQHFGDGTRLSIL.

This chain links TRBV6-5 with TRBJ2-1; TCRdb selects TRBD1, and the lack of DNA leaves this call unchecked. The germline V gene encodes CDR1 MNHEY and CDR2 SVGAGI. The CDR3 runs to 15 residues. The CDR3: CASSYDWGSGNEQFF.

V usage is TRBV24-1 and J usage is TRBJ2-2. The germline CDR1 and CDR2 sequences are KGHDR and SFDVKD. This CDR3 contains 17 residues. CDR3 loop: CATSDPNLQFSTGELFF.

The V call is TRBV7-9, the J call TRBJ1-1; TCRdb calls TRBD1, which cannot be checked without DNA. This CDR3 has 12 residues. The germline V gene has CDR1 SEHNR and CDR2 FQNEAQ (reference sequence). The CDR3 reads CASTRTGLEAFF. The whole variable domain, remainder taken from reference TRBV7-9 and TRBJ1-1, is DTGVSQNPRHKITKRGQNVTFRCDPISEHNRLYWYRQTLGQGPEFLTYFQNEAQLEKSRLLSDRFSAERPKGSFSTLEIQRTEQGDSAMYLCASTRTGLEAFFGQGTRLTVV.

The chain couples TRBV20-1 to TRBJ2-2. The CDR3 loop spans 15 amino acids. Germline lookup yields CDR1 DFQATT and CDR2 SNEGSKA (reference sequence). The CDR3 protein is CSARDPRLNTGELFF.

The gene calls are TRBV6-1 and TRBJ2-7; TCRdb outputs TRBD2, but without DNA this stays unchecked. The V gene's germline CDR1 is MNHNS and CDR2 SASEGT. The CDR3 length is 14 residues. This CDR3 is CASSPGTSGSEQYF.

This chain links TRBV20-1 with TRBJ1-6. CDR1 DFQATT and CDR2 SNEGSKA come from the germline V gene (reference sequence). The CDR3 is made up of 15 amino acids. The CDR3 reads CSAREGSSYNSPLHF.

The V and J genes are TRBV20-1 and TRBJ2-3; TCRdb indicates TRBD2, and absent DNA this call remains unverified. The CDR3 runs to 19 residues. The germline V gene encodes CDR1 DFQATT and CDR2 SNEGSKA (reference sequence). CDR3 amino acids: CSARDHGGTSGGRTDTQYF.

This sequence joins TRBV20-1 and TRBJ2-2; TCRdb gives TRBD2 as the D gene, but with no DNA this cannot be confirmed. The CDR3 is 13 amino acids. CDR1 is DFQATT, CDR2 SNEGSKA, per germline (reference sequence). The CDR3 reads CSPAGERGGELFF.

The V and J genes are TRBV11-1 and TRBJ2-2; TCRdb indicates TRBD1, and absent DNA this call remains unverified. There are 18 residues in the CDR3. In germline, CDR1 is SGHAT, CDR2 FQDESV (reference sequence). The CDR3 sequence: CASSGTVLGGSNTGELFF. Based on the CDR3 plus reference TRBV11-1 and TRBJ2-2, the full variable domain is EAEVAQSPRYKITEKSQAVAFWCDPISGHATLYWYRQILGQGPELLVQFQDESVVDDSQLPKDRFSAERLKGVDSTLKIQPAELGDSAMYLCASSGTVLGGSNTGELFFGEGSRLTVL.

The CDR3 protein is CSARGLAVNEQFF. V and J are TRBV20-1 and TRBJ2-1; there is no DNA to check the TCRdb D call of TRBD2. There are 13 residues in the CDR3. Germline CDR1 reads DFQATT; CDR2 reads SNEGSKA (reference sequence).

The chain has TRBV30 and TRBJ2-2; TCRdb selects TRBD2, and the lack of DNA leaves this call unchecked. The CDR3 is made up of 15 amino acids. Germline CDR1 and CDR2: GTSNPN and SVGIG (reference sequence). CDR3 in amino acids: CAWSSGSGFTGELFF.

The V call is TRBV30, the J call TRBJ2-2. The CDR3 totals 13 residues. Germline V gene data show CDR1 as GTSNPN and CDR2 as SVGIG (reference sequence). The CDR3 sequence: CAWSKWDTGELFF. The whole variable domain, remainder taken from reference TRBV30 and TRBJ2-2, is SQTIHQWPATLVQPVGSPLSLECTVEGTSNPNLYWYRQAAGRGLQLLFYSVGIGQISSEVPQNLSASRPQDRQFILSSKKLLLSDSGFYLCAWSKWDTGELFFGEGSRLTVL.